The entry below gives a single T cell receptor (beta chain) sequence along with its context. The sample originates from a study of blood T cell repertoires in COVID-19. Overall study: Donors in the United States, Italy and Spain gave samples during acute or convalescent COVID-19.

Germline-derived CDR1 and CDR2 are ENHRY and SYGVKD. The CDR3 is 16 amino acids. Trimming cost V 3 bases and J 4 bases, with 18 bases left between them. Per the study methods: Counts of nucleated cells, estimated from reference gene primer amplification, were obtained. The table came from immunoSEQ multiplex PCR; TCRdb's copy has only in-frame clones and leaves some out. The V and J calls and clone size are taken from that table; D and trimming were inferred from the DNA. The data contain just under 50,000 clones, around 80% of them singletons. The sample consisted of peripheral blood. The receptor was isolated from a man between 70 and 80 years old with acute or convalescent COVID-19. This chain links TRBV10-3 with TRBJ1-1; weak D call: TRBD1 (6 bases). Here the CDR3 DNA reads TGTGCCATCAGTGATCAAAATAGTGGACAGTCCACTGAAGCTTTCTTT. This sequence encodes CAISDQNSGQSTEAFF.